The clone carrying this T cell receptor beta chain was seen only once. Its target is unknown. The entry originates in a study of Tregs in tolerant kidney transplant recipients. Regarding the study as a whole: No direct test of biological reproducibility was done here.

The CDR3 totals 16 residues. CDR1 and CDR2 (germline): SGHNT, YENEEA. V was clipped by 5 bases and J by 3 bases; unmatched bases: 6. TCRdb's table, derived via immunoSEQ multiplex PCR, lists solely in-frame clones and lacks some. The repertoire holds 240,000 or so clones, with more than 65% as singletons. Material: CD4+ T cells from blood. The clonotype comes from a human donor in good health. The V call is TRBV11-3, the J call TRBJ2-1; 11 bases map to TRBD2. CDR3: CASSRRGTSGYNEQFF. CDR3 coding DNA: TGTGCCAGCAGCCGGAGGGGGACTAGCGGCTACAATGAGCAGTTCTTC.